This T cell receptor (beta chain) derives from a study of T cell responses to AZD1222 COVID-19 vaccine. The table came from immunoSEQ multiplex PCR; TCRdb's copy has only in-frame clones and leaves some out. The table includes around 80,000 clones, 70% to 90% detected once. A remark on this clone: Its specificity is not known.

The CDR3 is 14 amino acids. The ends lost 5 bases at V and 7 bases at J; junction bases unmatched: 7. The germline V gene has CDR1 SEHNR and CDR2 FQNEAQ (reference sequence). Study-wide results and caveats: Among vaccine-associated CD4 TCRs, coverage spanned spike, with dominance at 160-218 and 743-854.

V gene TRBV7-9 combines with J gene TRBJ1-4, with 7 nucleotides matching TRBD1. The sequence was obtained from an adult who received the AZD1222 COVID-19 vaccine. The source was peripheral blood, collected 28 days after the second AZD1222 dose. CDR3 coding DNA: TGTGCCAGCAGCAACAGGGGAGGGTTTGAAAAACTGTTTTTT. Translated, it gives CASSNRGGFEKLFF.